This T cell receptor (beta chain) was found in a study of T cells in localized non-small cell lung cancer. Study conclusions and caveats: Analysis by sequencing included only one tumor region, so heterogeneity remains possible.

This clone was recorded only once. The antigen is not known. Germline CDR1 LGHNA, CDR2 YSLEER. The CDR3 consists of 13 residues. The V end was cut by 0 bases, the J end by 4 bases, with 4 bases between. Assay used: immunoSEQ multiplex PCR; TCRdb lists only in-frame clones, some missing. The sample shows some 52,000 clones, less than 85% of them seen only once. Sequenced material: PBMCs, taken before any cancer treatment. This TCR was recovered from a woman between 35 and 70 years old with stage II lung adenocarcinoma. This rearrangement joins TRBV4-3 to TRBJ1-3; no reliable D call. The CDR3 reads CASSQDHGNTIYF. As DNA, the CDR3 is TGCGCCAGCAGCCAAGATCACGGAAACACCATATATTTT.